This TCR beta chain was observed in a study of regulatory T cells in long-lasting Graves disease. General observations from the study: TRBV28, TRBJ1-2 and TRBJ2-5 emerged as the favored segments in persistent disease.

The authors built TCR beta libraries using iRepertoire HTBI primers and Arm-PCR of CDR3 regions. TCRdb processed the multiplex PCR reads anew with MiXCR; each CDR3 protein has one entry. Of some 240,000 distinct CDR3 sequences listed, roughly a fifth were seen once; the top ten hold 12%. This CDR3 is 15 amino acids long. In germline, CDR1 is SGDLS, CDR2 YYNGEE. Between the trimmed V and J ends, which lost 1 base and 10 bases, there was a span of 18 bases. This clonotype was observed at least ten times. What it binds is unknown. This sample's time point: newly diagnosed GD, antithyroid drugs for less than 3 months. The TCR library was prepared using RNA isolated from PBMCs. Separately, the same data were catalogued under a study of T cells in Graves' hyperthyroidism and ophthalmopathy. That study reports: The HTBI primer set was used in a first-round RT-PCR of the TCR CDR3. Blood samples included most of the expanded thyroid clonotypes exceeding 0.001.

The receptor comes from a woman in her thirties with Graves disease. The source was peripheral blood mononuclear cells (PBMCs), collected at new diagnosis, from a patient treated with antithyroid drugs. V and J are TRBV9 and TRBJ2-4; a possible D gene is TRBD1 (5 bases). CDR3 bases: TGTGCCAGCAGCGTAAACCAGGGCCAATCGAGAATTCAGTACTTC. This translates into CASSVNQGQSRIQYF.